Below are 28 T cell receptor beta chains sequenced from a single sample in a study of blood T cell repertoires in COVID-19. Repertoires were generated with immunoSEQ multiplex PCR, while TCRdb's copy carries only in-frame clones and drops some. The data show 95,000 to 110,000 clones, around 86% seen once. The sample comprised peripheral blood. Every receptor here comes from a middle-aged man with acute or convalescent COVID-19.

V gene TRBV5-1 combines with J gene TRBJ2-3; 7 nucleotides line up with TRBD1. The germline gives CDR1 SGHRS, CDR2 YFSETQ. After removal of 4 bases from V and 6 bases from J, the junction contained 14 bases not matched to a gene. The CDR3 covers 16 residues. CDR3 in amino acids: CASSPPGQPFPDTQYF. CDR3 nucleotides: TGCGCCAGCAGCCCGCCGGGACAGCCATTCCCGGATACGCAGTATTTT.

The J gene is TRBJ2-5, the V gene TRBV3-1 (or the pseudogene TRBV3-2); possibly TRBD2 for D (5 bases). The germline V gene encodes CDR1 LGHDT and CDR2 YNNKEL (reference sequence). The V and J ends lost 1 base and 7 bases respectively, with 10 bases between them. The CDR3 spans 13 residues. The CDR3 coding sequence is TGTGCCAGCAGCCAAGGGAGGATGGGGACCCAGTACTTC. This codes for CASSQGRMGTQYF.

The genes are TRBV2 and TRBJ2-5, with D possibly being TRBD2 (5 bases). This CDR3 spans 13 amino acids. CDR1 SNHLY and CDR2 FYNNEI come from the germline V gene. Trimming took off 3 bases at V and 2 bases at J, with 7 bases between the two ends. The CDR3 DNA reads TGTGCCAGCAGTGAGAGCGGACAAGAGACCCAGTACTTC. Residues: CASSESGQETQYF.

The genes are TRBV24-1 and TRBJ2-3; possibly TRBD1 for D (5 bases). The CDR3 runs 14 residues. The germline V gene encodes CDR1 KGHDR and CDR2 SFDVKD. Trimming pared 5 bases from V and 1 base from J, leaving 9 bases between. As DNA, the CDR3 is TGTGCCACCAGTGCCTCAGGGCGCACAGATACGCAGTATTTT. The encoded protein is CATSASGRTDTQYF.

The V gene is TRBV10-3, the J gene TRBJ2-7; TRBD1 matches 9 bases. Germline CDR1 is ENHRY and CDR2 is SYGVKD. After removal of 6 bases from V and 0 bases from J, the junction contained 3 bases not matched to a gene. The CDR3 length is 14 residues. The CDR3: CAISGTGISYEQYF. As DNA, the CDR3 is TGTGCCATCAGCGGGACAGGGATCTCCTACGAGCAGTACTTC.

CDR3 sequence (DNA): TGTGCCAGCAGCAACCGGGACAGGGCTGGCAATGAGCAGTTCTTC. This gives the protein CASSNRDRAGNEQFF. The chain joins TRBV21-1 to TRBJ2-1; the D segment call TRBD1 is taken from the table without a DNA check. TRBV21-1 is classified as a pseudogene. This CDR3 has 15 residues.

This clone came up once. The genes are TRBV28 and TRBJ2-3; D perhaps matches TRBD2 (5 bases). Per the germline V gene, CDR1 is MDHEN and CDR2 is SYDVKM. The CDR3 totals 13 residues. Trimming took 2 bases from V and 4 from J, leaving 7 bases between them. The CDR3, as DNA: TGTGCCAGCAGTTTACGGGGTCCAGATACGCAGTATTTT. Translated, it gives CASSLRGPDTQYF.

This clone turned up a few times. This rearrangement joins TRBV5-1 to TRBJ2-7; 7 nucleotides match TRBD1. The CDR3 runs 15 residues. The germline V gene encodes CDR1 SGHRS and CDR2 YFSETQ. V lost 4 bases, J lost 7 bases, and 14 bases stayed unmatched. CDR3 protein: CASSRRDSRGVEQYF. CDR3 bases: TGCGCCAGCAGCCGCAGGGACAGTAGAGGTGTGGAGCAGTACTTC. Drawing the rest from reference TRBV5-1 and TRBJ2-7, the complete variable domain is KAGVTQTPRYLIKTRGQQVTLSCSPISGHRSVSWYQQTPGQGLQFLFEYFSETQRNKGNFPGRFSGRQFSNSRSEMNVSTLELGDSALYLCASSRRDSRGVEQYFGPGTRLTVT.

The rearrangement links TRBV9 to TRBJ2-1; 9 bases are shared with TRBD2. V shed 0 bases, J shed 7 bases, and the junction held 5 bases outside the gene matches. Germline CDR1 SGDLS, CDR2 YYNGEE. The CDR3 length is 15 residues. CDR3: CASSVVSGSKNEQFF. The CDR3 DNA sequence: TGTGCCAGCAGCGTAGTTAGCGGGAGTAAAAATGAGCAGTTCTTC.

This clone was counted a single time. The rearrangement links TRBV5-1 to TRBJ2-1; D is undetermined. Trimming took off 0 bases at V and 0 bases at J, with 7 bases between the two ends. The CDR3 is made up of 15 amino acids. CDR1 and CDR2 from the germline V gene are SGHRS and YFSETQ. For the CDR3, the DNA is TGCGCCAGCAGCTTGGCCCTTAACTCCTACAATGAGCAGTTCTTC. This translates into CASSLALNSYNEQFF. Combining the CDR3 with reference TRBV5-1 and TRBJ2-1 gives the whole variable domain KAGVTQTPRYLIKTRGQQVTLSCSPISGHRSVSWYQQTPGQGLQFLFEYFSETQRNKGNFPGRFSGRQFSNSRSEMNVSTLELGDSALYLCASSLALNSYNEQFFGPGTRLTVL.

This chain joins TRBV3-1 (or the pseudogene TRBV3-2) and TRBJ1-6; 9 bases align to TRBD1. Germline V CDR1 and CDR2: LGHDT, YNNKEL (reference sequence). Trimming took 0 bases from V and 7 from J; bases not matched to a gene: 1. The CDR3 totals 15 residues. The CDR3: CASSQDDRGNSPLHF. CDR3 in DNA: TGTGCCAGCAGCCAAGATGACAGGGGGAATTCACCCCTCCACTTT.

The CDR3 here is CAWSLPGQGRSGFQETQYF. The CDR3 DNA reads as TGTGCCTGGAGTTTACCGGGACAGGGTCGTAGCGGGTTCCAAGAGACCCAGTACTTC. The J gene is TRBJ2-5, the V gene TRBV30; 9 bases align to TRBD1. With 2 bases clipped from V and 1 base from J, the junction kept 17 bases outside the gene matches. CDR1 is GTSNPN and CDR2 is SVGIG in the germline V gene (reference sequence). The CDR3 sequence is 19 residues long.

A single count supports this clone. The rearrangement joins TRBV6-6 to TRBJ2-7; D is possibly TRBD2 (5 bases). V was cut by 2 bases and J by 8 bases, with 13 bases left in between. The CDR3 spans 13 residues. Germline V lookup: CDR1 MNHNY, CDR2 SVGAGI (reference sequence). CDR3 sequence: CASSYDDYQKQYF. CDR3 DNA: TGTGCCAGCAGTTACGACGACTATCAAAAGCAGTACTTC.

Regarding this clone: The junction departs from germline at one end; a sequencing error may be responsible. This chain links TRBV4-1 with TRBJ2-2; 9 nucleotides align to TRBD2. The CDR3 covers 14 residues. Germline loops: CDR1 MGHRA, CDR2 YSYEKL. CDR3 nucleotides: TGCGCCAGCAGCCCCCTCGGACCTAGCGGGGCGCTGTTTTTT. This gives the protein CASSPLGPSGALFF.

The rearrangement joins TRBV10-3 to TRBJ2-3, with 12 bases lining up with TRBD2. Germline CDR1 is ENHRY and CDR2 is SYGVKD. The J segment lost 1 base and the V segment lost 4 bases, leaving 12 bases of the junction unmatched. The CDR3 is 19 amino acids. The CDR3 DNA reads as TGTGCCATCAGTGGCGGACTAGCGGGAAACCCCTTTGGCACAGATACGCAGTATTTT. Its translation: CAISGGLAGNPFGTDTQYF.

The V and J genes are TRBV5-8 and TRBJ2-1; 10 nucleotides align to TRBD2. J was trimmed by 6 bases and V by 7 bases; bases with no gene match: 19. Germline CDR1 SGHTS, CDR2 YDEGEE. CDR3 size: 18 residues. The CDR3 protein is CASSRWASGGSRGNEQFF. The CDR3 bases are TGTGCCAGCTCCCGCTGGGCTAGCGGGGGTAGTAGGGGCAATGAGCAGTTCTTC.

V and J are TRBV27 and TRBJ2-2; 7 bases line up with TRBD2. V lost 4 bases, J lost 0 bases, and 5 bases stayed unmatched. This CDR3 has 16 amino acids. Germline CDR1 reads MNHEY; CDR2 reads SMNVEV (reference sequence). DNA for the CDR3: TGTGCCAGCAGTTACCCCCGGGGGGCGAACACCGGGGAGCTGTTTTTT. It yields the protein CASSYPRGANTGELFF.

CDR3 sequence (DNA): TGCAGCGTTATTTCGGGAGTACGATCCTACAATGAGCAGTTCTTC. Translating it yields CSVISGVRSYNEQFF. The chain uses TRBV29-1 and TRBJ2-1, with a tentative D call TRBD2 (6 bases). The V gene's germline CDR1 is SQVTM and CDR2 ANQGSEA. This CDR3 is 15 amino acids long. Trimming removed 5 bases from V and 1 base from J, with 15 bases in between.

The chain has TRBV30 and TRBJ2-3, with 7 positions matching TRBD1. The V segment lost 3 bases and the J segment 5 bases; nucleotides outside the gene matches: 8. This CDR3 is 14 amino acids long. The V gene's germline CDR1 is GTSNPN and CDR2 SVGIG (reference sequence). CDR3 protein: CAWSSLGGRDTQYF. CDR3 nucleotides: TGTGCCTGGAGCAGCTTAGGGGGCAGAGATACGCAGTATTTT.

The chain uses TRBV10-3 and TRBJ1-1; D is unresolved. Germline CDR1 and CDR2: ENHRY and SYGVKD. This CDR3 has 13 residues. V gave up 8 bases and J gave up 4 bases, with 14 bases separating them. Here the CDR3 DNA reads TGTGCCATCGAGGAGTCCCCCGGCACTGAAGCTTTCTTT. The encoded protein is CAIEESPGTEAFF.

This clone occurred a few times. This sequence joins TRBV7-9 and TRBJ2-5; D possibly corresponds to TRBD2 (5 bases). The CDR3 runs 16 residues. Germline V gene sequence: CDR1 SEHNR, CDR2 FQNEAQ (reference sequence). The V and J ends lost 3 bases and 1 base respectively, with 15 bases between them. CDR3 residues: CASSFMGRLVQETQYF. The CDR3 DNA is TGTGCCAGCAGCTTTATGGGGAGACTCGTCCAAGAGACCCAGTACTTC.

This chain uses TRBV6-5 with TRBJ1-2; tentative D call: TRBD1 (6 bases). Per germline, CDR1 MNHEY and CDR2 SVGAGI. Trimming stripped 8 bases from V and 4 bases from J, with 17 bases between. There are 14 residues in the CDR3. As DNA, the CDR3 is TGTGCCAGCCTCGATCCCTACAGGGCCTATGGCTACACCTTC. Translation gives CASLDPYRAYGYTF.

V gene TRBV5-1 combines with J gene TRBJ2-3, with 11 bases identical to TRBD2. Trimming took 1 base from V and 6 from J; bases not matched to a gene: 13. This CDR3 comprises 18 residues. Germline lookup yields CDR1 SGHRS and CDR2 YFSETQ. The CDR3 sequence: CASSLKRVAGGLMDTQYF. CDR3 nucleotide sequence: TGCGCCAGCAGCTTGAAGCGCGTAGCGGGAGGGCTCATGGATACGCAGTATTTT.

A single count supports this clone. The chain has TRBV6-5 and TRBJ2-2, with 9 positions matching TRBD2. The germline V gene has CDR1 MNHEY and CDR2 SVGAGI. J gave up 2 bases and V 6 bases, and 1 base lay outside the gene matches. This CDR3 comprises 14 residues. The CDR3 region is CASRGTSNTGELFF. CDR3 DNA: TGTGCCAGCAGGGGGACTAGCAACACCGGGGAGCTGTTTTTT.

The chain combines TRBV3-1 (or the pseudogene TRBV3-2) with TRBJ2-1; 7 bases are shared with TRBD2. Germline assignment: CDR1 LGHDT and CDR2 YNNKEL (reference sequence). This CDR3 is built from 17 residues. V shed 0 bases and J 4 bases; nucleotides not matched to a gene: 9. Here the CDR3 DNA reads TGTGCCAGCAGCCAAGATCCGGCTAGCGGTATATACAATGAGCAGTTCTTC. Its protein product is CASSQDPASGIYNEQFF.

The chain combines TRBV6-5 with TRBJ1-5, with 7 bases fitting TRBD1. The germline CDR1 and CDR2 sequences are MNHEY and SVGAGI. There are 15 residues in the CDR3. Germline trimming cut 8 bases from V and 4 bases from J; bases unmatched to any gene: 11. The CDR3 loop is CASSYGTEYNQPQHF. The CDR3 coding sequence is TGTGCCAGCTCGTATGGGACAGAGTATAATCAGCCCCAGCATTTT.

The CDR3 region has the DNA TGTGCCAGCAGCCTTCGGGGGGCCGGGGAGCTGTTTTTT. Its translation is CASSLRGAGELFF. The gene calls are TRBV3-1 (or the pseudogene TRBV3-2) and TRBJ2-2, with 7 bases identical to TRBD2. Germline V lookup: CDR1 LGHDT, CDR2 YNNKEL (reference sequence). The CDR3 consists of 13 residues. The V segment lost 4 bases and the J segment 6 bases; nucleotides outside the gene matches: 2.

The chain employs TRBV7-8 and TRBJ2-7; possibly TRBD2 for D (6 bases). The CDR3 is made up of 14 amino acids. Germline V gene data show CDR1 as SGHVS and CDR2 as FQNEAQ. V was shortened by 0 bases and J by 1 base, with 7 bases between the two germline ends. The CDR3 nucleotides are TGTGCCAGCAGCTTAGCGGGAGGTTCCTACGAGCAGTACTTC. Residues: CASSLAGGSYEQYF.